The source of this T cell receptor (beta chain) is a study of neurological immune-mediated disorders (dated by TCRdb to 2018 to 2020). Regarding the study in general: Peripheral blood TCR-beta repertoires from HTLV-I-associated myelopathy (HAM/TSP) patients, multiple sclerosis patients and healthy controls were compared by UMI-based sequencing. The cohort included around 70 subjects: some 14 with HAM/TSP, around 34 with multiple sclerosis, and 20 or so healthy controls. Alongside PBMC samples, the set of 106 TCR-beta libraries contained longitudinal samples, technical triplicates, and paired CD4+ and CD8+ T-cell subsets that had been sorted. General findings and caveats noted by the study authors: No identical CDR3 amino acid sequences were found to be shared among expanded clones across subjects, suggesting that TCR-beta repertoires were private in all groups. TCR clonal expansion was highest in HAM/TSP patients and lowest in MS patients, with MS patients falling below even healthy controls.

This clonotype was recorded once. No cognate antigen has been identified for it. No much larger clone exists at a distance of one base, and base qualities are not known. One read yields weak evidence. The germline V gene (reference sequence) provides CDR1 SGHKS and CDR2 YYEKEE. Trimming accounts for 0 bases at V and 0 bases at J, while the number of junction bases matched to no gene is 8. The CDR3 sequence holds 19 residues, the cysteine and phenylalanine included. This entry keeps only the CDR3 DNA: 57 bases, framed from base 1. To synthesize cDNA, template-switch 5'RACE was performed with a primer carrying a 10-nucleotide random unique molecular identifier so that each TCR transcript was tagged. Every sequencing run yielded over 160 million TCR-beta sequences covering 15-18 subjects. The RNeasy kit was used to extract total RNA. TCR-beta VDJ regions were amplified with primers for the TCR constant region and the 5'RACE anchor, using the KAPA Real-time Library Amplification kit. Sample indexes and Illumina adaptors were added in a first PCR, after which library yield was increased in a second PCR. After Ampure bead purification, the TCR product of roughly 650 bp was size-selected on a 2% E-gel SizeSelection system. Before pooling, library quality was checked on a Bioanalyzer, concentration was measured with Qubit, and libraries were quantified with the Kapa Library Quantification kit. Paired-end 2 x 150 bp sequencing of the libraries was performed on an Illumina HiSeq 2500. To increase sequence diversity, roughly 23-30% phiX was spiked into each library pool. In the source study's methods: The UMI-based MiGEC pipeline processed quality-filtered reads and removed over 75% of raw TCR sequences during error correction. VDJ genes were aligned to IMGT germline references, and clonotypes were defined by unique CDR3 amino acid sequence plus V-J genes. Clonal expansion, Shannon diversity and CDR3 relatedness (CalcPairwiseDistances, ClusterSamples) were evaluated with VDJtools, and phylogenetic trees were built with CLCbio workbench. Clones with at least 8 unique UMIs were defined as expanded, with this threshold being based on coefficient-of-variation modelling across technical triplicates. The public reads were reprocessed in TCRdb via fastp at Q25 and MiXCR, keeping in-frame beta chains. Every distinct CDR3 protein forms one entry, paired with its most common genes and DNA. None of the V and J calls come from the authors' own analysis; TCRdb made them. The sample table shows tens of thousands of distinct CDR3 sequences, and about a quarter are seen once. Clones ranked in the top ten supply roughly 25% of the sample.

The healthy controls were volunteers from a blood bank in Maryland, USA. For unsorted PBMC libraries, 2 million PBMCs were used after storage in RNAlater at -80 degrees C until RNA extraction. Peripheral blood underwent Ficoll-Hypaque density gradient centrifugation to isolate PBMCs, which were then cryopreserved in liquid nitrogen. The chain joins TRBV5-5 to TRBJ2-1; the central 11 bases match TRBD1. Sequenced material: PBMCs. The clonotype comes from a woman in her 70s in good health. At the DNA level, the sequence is TGTGCCAGCAGCTTGGTTAGGACAGGGGGCCCCAGCTCCTACAATGAGCAGTTCTTC. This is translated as CASSLVRTGGPSSYNEQFF. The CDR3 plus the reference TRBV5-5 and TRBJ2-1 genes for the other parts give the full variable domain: DAGVTQSPTHLIKTRGQQVTLRCSPISGHKSVSWYQQVLGQGPQFIFQYYEKEERGRGNFPDRFSARQFPNYSSELNVNALLLGDSALYLCASSLVRTGGPSSYNEQFFGPGTRLTVL.